The text below deals with one T cell receptor gamma chain. TCRdb re-called clones from the RT-PCR reads using CATT. This sample has about 1,300 gamma-chain clones; roughly 60% occur once, and the top ten carry roughly 5.3%. This sample is part of a study of gamma-delta T cells after stem cell transplantation. The germline V gene encodes CDR1 EGSTGY and CDR2 YDSYTSSV. The CDR3 consists of 14 residues. V lost 0 bases and J lost 4; bases outside the gene matches: 6. This clonotype was sampled from a human donor. It is not recorded whose cells these are; they may come from a transplant donor. V is TRGV4 and J is TRGJ1 or TRGJ2. The sample consisted of gamma-delta T cells. DNA for the CDR3: TGTGCCACCTGGGATGGGCCATGGTATTATAAGAAACTCTTT. It specifies CATWDGPWYYKKLF.